Each of the 27 T cell receptor beta chains below was sequenced from the same sample in a study of early T cells in non-severe SARS-CoV-2 infection. A single record per CDR3 protein comes from TCRdb applying MiXCR to the 5' RACE reads. Of some 67,000 distinct CDR3 sequences listed, 9% to 10% were seen once; the top ten hold roughly 16%. Material: whole blood, obtained at baseline. Receptors were obtained from an adult who was a healthcare worker with PCR-confirmed SARS-CoV-2 infection or an uninfected control (not recorded which).

This clonotype was seen a handful of times. The chain employs TRBV6-2 or TRBV6-3 and TRBJ2-1, with 14 bases lining up with TRBD2. Germline V gene sequence: CDR1 MNHEY, CDR2 SVGEGT. V was clipped by 7 bases and J by 9 bases; unmatched bases: 8. The CDR3 is 15 residues long. CDR3 sequence: CASTNTGTSGSEQFF. The DNA for the CDR3 is TGTGCCAGCACCAACACCGGGACTAGCGGGAGTGAGCAGTTCTTC.

This chain links TRBV9 with TRBJ1-2; 11 nucleotides match TRBD1. The V and J ends lost 4 bases and 3 bases, in that order; junction bases with no gene match: 5. The CDR3 extends over 15 amino acids. Per the germline V gene, CDR1 is SGDLS and CDR2 is YYNGEE. The CDR3 reads CASSIGTGGHYGYTF. CDR3 sequence (DNA): TGTGCCAGCAGCATCGGGACAGGGGGACACTATGGCTACACCTTC.

The V call is TRBV29-1, the J call TRBJ1-2; the D is unclear. The CDR3 runs 11 residues. CDR1 and CDR2 from the germline V gene are SQVTM and ANQGSEA. V dropped 3 bases and J dropped 3 bases, with 5 bases sitting between them. DNA of the CDR3: TGCAGCGTTGACCAAGACTATGGCTACACCTTC. Translating it yields CSVDQDYGYTF.

This clonotype occurred many times. The genes are TRBV7-2 and TRBJ1-1; 8 nucleotides match TRBD1. V was pared by 4 bases and J by 5 bases, with 15 bases of the junction left unmatched. Germline values: CDR1 SGHTA, CDR2 FQGNSA. The CDR3 length is 17 residues. CDR3 sequence reads: CASSSPGQGSVRTEAFF. The CDR3 coding sequence is TGTGCCAGCAGCTCCCCCGGACAGGGATCTGTCCGGACTGAAGCTTTCTTT.

This clonotype came up many times. The chain uses TRBV2 and TRBJ2-5, with 8 bases lining up with TRBD1. The CDR3 length is 13 residues. V lost 6 bases and J lost 5; bases outside the gene matches: 5. Germline CDR1 is SNHLY and CDR2 is FYNNEI. The DNA for the CDR3 is TGTGCCAGCAGGGACAGGGTAGGGGAGACCCAGTACTTC. Translating it yields CASRDRVGETQYF.

This clonotype was seen at least ten times. The chain couples TRBV28 to TRBJ1-2; no clear D. The germline V gene has CDR1 MDHEN and CDR2 SYDVKM. Trimming left V 2 bases short and J 4 bases short, with 14 bases between. CDR3 size: 15 residues. CDR3 amino acids: CASSLSAGGGYGYTF. The DNA for the CDR3 is TGTGCCAGCAGTTTAAGTGCGGGAGGCGGCTATGGCTACACCTTC.

This clonotype was detected ten times or more. This rearrangement joins TRBV5-5 to TRBJ1-1; 9 positions match TRBD1. The CDR3 is 15 amino acids. V trimming: 0 bases; J trimming: 5 bases; junction bases outside the gene matches: 5. Per the germline V gene, CDR1 is SGHKS and CDR2 is YYEKEE (reference sequence). The chain's CDR3 is CASSLGGQGRTEAFF. The CDR3 coding sequence is TGTGCCAGCAGCTTGGGGGGACAGGGTCGGACTGAAGCTTTCTTT.

This chain uses TRBV12-3 or TRBV12-4 with TRBJ2-6; no firm D call. CDR3 length: 14 amino acids. Trimming pared 0 bases from V and 2 bases from J, leaving 2 bases between. This chain's CDR3 is CASSLAAGANVLTF. The CDR3 DNA reads TGTGCCAGCAGTTTAGCGGCTGGGGCCAACGTCCTGACTTTC.

This clonotype has more than one count but fewer than ten. The chain couples TRBV6-6 to TRBJ2-1; D gene uncertain. The CDR3 contains 15 residues. The ends were cut back, 7 bases at V and 10 bases at J, with 23 bases in the middle. Germline CDR1 is MNHNY and CDR2 is SVGAGI (reference sequence). The CDR3, as DNA: TGTGCCAGCACTATCGGTCCAGCGTTCCCCCACGAGCAGTTCTTC. Amino acid sequence: CASTIGPAFPHEQFF.

The chain employs TRBV5-1 and TRBJ2-1; TRBD1 might be the D (5 bases). This CDR3 is 15 amino acids long. Trimming removed 0 bases from V and 4 bases from J, with 11 bases in between. The germline V gene encodes CDR1 SGHRS and CDR2 YFSETQ. CDR3 DNA sequence: TGCGCCAGCAGCTTGGATCGGCCAGGGTACAATGAGCAGTTCTTC. Encoded protein: CASSLDRPGYNEQFF. The variable domain in full, completed from reference TRBV5-1 and TRBJ2-1, reads KAGVTQTPRYLIKTRGQQVTLSCSPISGHRSVSWYQQTPGQGLQFLFEYFSETQRNKGNFPGRFSGRQFSNSRSEMNVSTLELGDSALYLCASSLDRPGYNEQFFGPGTRLTVL.

The sample holds many counts of this clonotype. The gene calls are TRBV12-3 or TRBV12-4 and TRBJ2-7; 7 positions match TRBD1. The ends lost 5 bases at V and 5 bases at J; junction bases unmatched: 18. CDR3 length equals 17 residues. Written as DNA, the CDR3 is TGTGCCAGCAGTCCGAGGCGACAGGGCGCGAGCTTGAACGAGCAGTACTTC. This gives the protein CASSPRRQGASLNEQYF.

V and J are TRBV2 and TRBJ1-1; D not certain. With 7 bases removed from V and 4 bases from J, the gap between germline ends came to 13 bases. CDR3 length: 13 residues. Germline CDR1 reads SNHLY; CDR2 reads FYNNEI. CDR3 nucleotides: TGTGCCAGCACCGCAGGATTAAGCACTGAAGCTTTCTTT. Protein: CASTAGLSTEAFF.

This clonotype appeared a few times. The chain employs TRBV4-2 and TRBJ1-1, with D possibly TRBD1 on 5 matching bases. The length of the CDR3 is 11 residues. Per germline, CDR1 LGHNA and CDR2 YNFKEQ. Trimming left V 10 bases short and J 1 base short, with 7 bases between. The CDR3 coding sequence is TGTGCCACCACAGGGAACACTGAAGCTTTCTTT. It translates to CATTGNTEAFF.

The V gene is TRBV5-1, the J gene TRBJ1-2; D is unresolved. Germline values: CDR1 SGHRS, CDR2 YFSETQ. CDR3 length equals 15 residues. V lost 0 bases, J lost 0 bases, and 9 bases lay in between. Here the CDR3 DNA reads TGCGCCAGCAGCTTGGGGCCAGATACTAACTATGGCTACACCTTC. It specifies CASSLGPDTNYGYTF.

The sample holds many counts of this clonotype. The chain carries TRBV11-2 and TRBJ1-3, with 8 positions matching TRBD1. CDR3 size: 15 residues. Germline loops: CDR1 SGHAT, CDR2 FQNNGV. Trimming cost V 1 base and J 5 bases; bases outside gene matches: 4. The CDR3 reads CASSLVGQGRNTIYF. Written as DNA, the CDR3 is TGTGCCAGCAGCTTAGTTGGACAGGGACGAAACACCATATATTTT.

This clonotype was seen repeatedly, ten times or more. The chain has TRBV3-1 and TRBJ1-2; perhaps TRBD1 as D (6 bases). CDR1 and CDR2 from the germline V gene are LGHDT and YNNKEL (reference sequence). The CDR3 is made up of 12 amino acids. The V gene lost 5 bases and the J gene lost 5 bases, with 9 bases spanning the gap. The CDR3 loop is CASSSDRYGYTF. CDR3 nucleotides: TGTGCCAGCAGCTCGGACAGATATGGCTACACCTTC.

This clonotype was seen many times. The genes are TRBV24-1 and TRBJ2-5; D is uncertain. The V gene lost 2 bases and the J gene lost 5 bases, with 5 bases spanning the gap. Looked up from germline, CDR1 is KGHDR and CDR2 is SFDVKD. The CDR3 covers 12 residues. CDR3: CATSDSSETQYF. The CDR3 bases are TGTGCCACCAGTGATTCCTCGGAGACCCAGTACTTC.

Many counts were recorded for this clonotype. The chain joins TRBV27 to TRBJ2-5, with 9 bases fitting TRBD2. The CDR3 loop spans 14 amino acids. CDR1 is MNHEY, CDR2 SMNVEV, per germline (reference sequence). J lost 5 bases, V lost 4 bases, and 5 bases had no gene match. The DNA for the CDR3 is TGTGCCAGCAGTTCAGCGGGAGGTTGGGAGACCCAGTACTTC. Its protein is CASSSAGGWETQYF.

The J gene is TRBJ2-1, the V gene TRBV5-1; D perhaps matches TRBD2 (6 bases). Germline assignment: CDR1 SGHRS and CDR2 YFSETQ. The CDR3 length is 19 residues. Trimming pared 2 bases from V and 7 bases from J, leaving 28 bases between. As DNA, the CDR3 is TGCGCCAGCAGCTTAATAGGTCGGGCTAGCGCTCGGAGCGGTAATGAGCAGTTCTTC. Amino acid sequence: CASSLIGRASARSGNEQFF.

Ten or more counts support this clonotype. The chain carries TRBV24-1 and TRBJ2-6; D ambiguous. Looked up from germline, CDR1 is KGHDR and CDR2 is SFDVKD. CDR3 length equals 16 residues. The germline V and J ends were trimmed by 3 bases and 0 bases, with 8 bases remaining between them. The CDR3 here is CATSDPHRSGANVLTF. In DNA form, the CDR3 reads TGTGCCACCAGTGATCCTCACCGCTCTGGGGCCAACGTCCTGACTTTC.

Many counts were recorded for this clonotype. This rearrangement joins TRBV12-3 or TRBV12-4 to TRBJ2-7, with D perhaps matching TRBD1 (6 bases). Trimming took off 6 bases at V and 6 bases at J, with 12 bases between the two ends. This CDR3 spans 12 amino acids. As DNA, the CDR3 is TGTGCCAGCAGCCACAGGGTATCCGAGCAGTACTTC. Translation gives CASSHRVSEQYF.

This clonotype was observed many times. The chain combines TRBV6-5 with TRBJ1-4; no clear D. CDR1 MNHEY and CDR2 SVGAGI come from the germline V gene. This CDR3 region has 11 residues. V was cut by 2 bases and J by 7 bases, with 2 bases left in between. This CDR3 is CASSYGEKLFF. In DNA, the CDR3 is TGTGCCAGCAGTTACGGTGAAAAACTGTTTTTT.

This clonotype was seen many times. CDR3 protein: CSAERDTQDTF. CDR3 nucleotide sequence: TGCAGTGCTGAAAGGGACACCCAAGACACCTTC. The chain couples TRBV20-1 to TRBJ1-2; TRBD1 might be the D (6 bases). CDR1 and CDR2 (germline): DFQATT, SNEGSKA (reference sequence). The CDR3 runs to 11 residues. V gave up 5 bases and J gave up 12 bases, with 16 bases separating them.

In this sample, this clonotype turned up many times. The chain uses TRBV5-1 and TRBJ2-7, with D uncertain. V dropped 1 base and J dropped 6 bases, with 11 bases sitting between them. Germline CDR1 SGHRS, CDR2 YFSETQ. The CDR3 loop spans 13 amino acids. The CDR3 loop is CASSLTLEGEQYF. The CDR3, as DNA: TGCGCCAGCAGCTTGACCTTGGAAGGCGAGCAGTACTTC. Full variable domain (outside the CDR3, taken from reference TRBV5-1 and TRBJ2-7): KAGVTQTPRYLIKTRGQQVTLSCSPISGHRSVSWYQQTPGQGLQFLFEYFSETQRNKGNFPGRFSGRQFSNSRSEMNVSTLELGDSALYLCASSLTLEGEQYFGPGTRLTVT.

This clonotype was recorded at least ten times. This chain links TRBV28 with TRBJ1-5; weak D call: TRBD1 (6 bases). The V gene lost 8 bases and the J gene lost 0 bases, with 17 bases spanning the gap. Germline lookup yields CDR1 MDHEN and CDR2 SYDVKM. This CDR3 contains 16 residues. The CDR3: CASLQGVAYSNQPQHF. The CDR3 DNA is TGTGCCAGCCTACAGGGAGTGGCATATAGCAATCAGCCCCAGCATTTT.

At least ten counts were recorded for this clonotype. The CDR3 region has the DNA TGTGCCAGCAGCCCCACTAGCGATGAGCAGTTCTTC. Translation gives CASSPTSDEQFF. The rearrangement links TRBV6-5 to TRBJ2-1; 7 nucleotides match TRBD2. Unmatched junction bases numbered 4, after V lost 6 bases and J lost 8 bases. CDR1 is MNHEY and CDR2 is SVGAGI in the germline V gene. The CDR3 length is 12 residues.

In this sample, this clonotype turned up many times. V usage is TRBV6-2 or TRBV6-3 and J usage is TRBJ2-7, with 9 bases lining up with TRBD1. Trimming took 9 bases from V and 5 from J; bases not matched to a gene: 8. The CDR3 totals 13 residues. CDR1 MNHEY and CDR2 SVGEGT come from the germline V gene. The CDR3 DNA is TGTGCCAGTCGAGGGACAGGGAACCACGAGCAGTACTTC. Protein sequence: CASRGTGNHEQYF.